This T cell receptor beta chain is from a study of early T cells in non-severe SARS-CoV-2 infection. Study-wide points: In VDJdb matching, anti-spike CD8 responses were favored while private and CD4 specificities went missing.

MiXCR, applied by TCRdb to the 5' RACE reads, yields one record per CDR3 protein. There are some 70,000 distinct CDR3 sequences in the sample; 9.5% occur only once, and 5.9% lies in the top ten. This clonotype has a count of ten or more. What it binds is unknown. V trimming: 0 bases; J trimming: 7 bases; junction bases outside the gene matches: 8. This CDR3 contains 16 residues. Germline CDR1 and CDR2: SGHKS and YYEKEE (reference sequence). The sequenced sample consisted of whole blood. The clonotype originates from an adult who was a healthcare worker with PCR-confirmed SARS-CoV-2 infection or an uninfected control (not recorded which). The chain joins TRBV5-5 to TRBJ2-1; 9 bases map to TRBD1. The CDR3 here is CASSLGRTGVWNEQFF. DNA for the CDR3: TGTGCCAGCAGCTTGGGAAGGACAGGGGTTTGGAATGAGCAGTTCTTC.